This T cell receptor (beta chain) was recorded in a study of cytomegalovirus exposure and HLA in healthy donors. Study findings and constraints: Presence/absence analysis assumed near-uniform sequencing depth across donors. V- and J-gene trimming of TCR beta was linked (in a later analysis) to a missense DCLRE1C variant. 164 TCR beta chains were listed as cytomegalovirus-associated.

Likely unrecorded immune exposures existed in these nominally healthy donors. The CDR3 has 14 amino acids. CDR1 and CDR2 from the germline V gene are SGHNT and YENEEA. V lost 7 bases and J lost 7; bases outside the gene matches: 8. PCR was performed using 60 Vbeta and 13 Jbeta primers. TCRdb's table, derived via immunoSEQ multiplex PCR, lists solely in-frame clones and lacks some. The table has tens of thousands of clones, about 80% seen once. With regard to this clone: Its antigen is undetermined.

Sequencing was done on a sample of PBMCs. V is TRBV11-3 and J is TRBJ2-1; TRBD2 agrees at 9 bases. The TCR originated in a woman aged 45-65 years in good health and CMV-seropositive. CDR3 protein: CASTNGLAGNEQFF. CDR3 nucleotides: TGTGCCAGCACCAACGGGCTAGCGGGGAATGAGCAGTTCTTC.